The 30 T cell receptor beta chains below all came from one sample that was sequenced in a study of radiotherapy plus CTLA-4 blockade in lung cancer (dated by TCRdb to between 2018 and 2020). Receptor libraries were prepared by the immunoSEQ multiplex PCR assay. Here the immuneACCESS table is served through TCRdb, limited to in-frame sequences with V and J called. Missing clones are a known gap in these copies; in checked studies unresolved V genes cover under half, and the rest lacks a known reason. The sample contains about 80,000 clones, 60% to 85% of them found a single time. Together, the top ten hold roughly 22% of the sample. The sequencing here drew on peripheral blood, taken from a patient treated with radiotherapy plus ipilimumab. The source is a human donor with non-small cell lung cancer whose response to radiotherapy plus ipilimumab could not be evaluated. Some clones in this sample may be carry-over from other donors' samples.

The chain combines TRBV5-5 with TRBJ2-1, with 11 bases matching TRBD2. There are 15 residues in the CDR3. J gave up 6 bases and V 0 bases, and 2 bases lay outside the gene matches. The germline gives CDR1 SGHKS, CDR2 YYEKEE (reference sequence). CDR3 residues: CASSLGTSGRNEQFF. In DNA, the CDR3 is TGTGCCAGCAGCTTGGGGACTAGCGGGCGCAATGAGCAGTTCTTC.

The J gene is TRBJ2-5, the V gene TRBV5-1; TRBD2 matches 10 bases. Germline V gene sequence: CDR1 SGHRS, CDR2 YFSETQ. Losses at the gene ends were 1 base for V and 4 bases for J; bases not matched to a gene: 4. The CDR3 loop spans 15 amino acids. The CDR3 region is CASSLTSGAAETQYF. CDR3 nucleotide sequence: TGCGCCAGCAGCTTGACTAGCGGGGCAGCAGAGACCCAGTACTTC.

V is TRBV2 and J is TRBJ2-7; D ambiguous. Germline V gene lookup returns CDR1 SNHLY and CDR2 FYNNEI. This CDR3 contains 11 residues. The germline V and J ends were trimmed by 5 bases and 2 bases, with 4 bases remaining between them. CDR3 loop: CASSLTYEQYF. The CDR3 DNA reads as TGTGCCAGCAGTCTAACCTACGAGCAGTACTTC.

Turning to this clone: An end of the junction differs from the germline gene, which may be a read error. The rearrangement uses TRBV6-1 and TRBJ1-5; D is perhaps TRBD1 (5 bases). CDR3 length equals 15 residues. The germline V gene encodes CDR1 MNHNS and CDR2 SASEGT. The CDR3 here is CGSERGTYSNQPQHF. The CDR3 DNA sequence: TGTGGCAGCGAAAGGGGCACTTATAGCAATCAGCCCCAGCATTTT.

This chain uses TRBV29-1 with TRBJ1-2; perhaps TRBD1 as D (6 bases). Germline CDR1 SQVTM, CDR2 ANQGSEA. Trimming removed 3 bases at V and 0 bases at J, with 11 bases between. The CDR3 length is 14 residues. In DNA, the CDR3 is TGCAGCGTTGATGGCGGACAGACTAACTATGGCTACACCTTC. This translates into CSVDGGQTNYGYTF.

This clone has a count of ten or more. The DNA for the CDR3 is TGTGCCAGCAGTTTATGGCAACAGGATAATGAAAAACTGTTTTTT. It encodes CASSLWQQDNEKLFF. V usage is TRBV28 and J usage is TRBJ1-4; a possible D gene is TRBD1 (5 bases). The CDR3 is 15 residues long. Germline V gene data show CDR1 as MDHEN and CDR2 as SYDVKM. V was trimmed by 0 bases and J by 4 bases, leaving 9 bases between them. Combining the CDR3 with reference TRBV28 and TRBJ1-4 gives the whole variable domain DVKVTQSSRYLVKRTGEKVFLECVQDMDHENMFWYRQDPGLGLRLIYFSYDVKMKEKGDIPEGYSVSREKKERFSLILESASTNQTSMYLCASSLWQQDNEKLFFGSGTQLSVL.

V gene TRBV15 combines with J gene TRBJ2-3; possible D gene TRBD2, 6 bases. Germline V lookup: CDR1 LNHNV, CDR2 YYDKDF (reference sequence). This CDR3 spans 15 amino acids. Trimming shortened V by 3 bases and J by 1 base, and 11 bases separated the two germline ends. Here the CDR3 DNA reads TGTGCCACCAGCAGGGGTAGCGGACGCACAGATACGCAGTATTTT. Its translation: CATSRGSGRTDTQYF.

The chain couples TRBV18 to TRBJ2-3; D not certain. The CDR3 consists of 15 residues. Germline lookup yields CDR1 KGHSH and CDR2 LQKENI. V lost 2 bases, J lost 0 bases, and 9 bases lay in between. CDR3 sequence (DNA): TGTGCCAGCTCACCAGAACCACTCAGCACAGATACGCAGTATTTT. It encodes CASSPEPLSTDTQYF.

This clone has more than one count but fewer than ten. The chain joins TRBV6-5 to TRBJ2-1; TRBD1 matches 10 bases. V gave up 5 bases and J gave up 6 bases; unmatched junction bases: 4. The CDR3 spans 14 residues. CDR1 is MNHEY and CDR2 is SVGAGI in the germline V gene. Here the CDR3 reads CASSPRTGGNEQFF. The CDR3 DNA reads as TGTGCCAGCAGTCCCCGGACAGGGGGCAATGAGCAGTTCTTC.

V gene TRBV28 combines with J gene TRBJ2-3, with D possibly being TRBD1 (6 bases). The CDR3 runs 13 residues. The V end lost 3 bases, the J end lost 8 bases, and 12 bases lay between the germline ends. From germline, CDR1 is MDHEN and CDR2 SYDVKM. CDR3 region: CASSLVSQGTQYF. The CDR3 DNA reads as TGTGCCAGCAGTTTGGTTTCACAGGGTACGCAGTATTTT. Full variable domain (rest looked up from reference TRBV28 and TRBJ2-3): DVKVTQSSRYLVKRTGEKVFLECVQDMDHENMFWYRQDPGLGLRLIYFSYDVKMKEKGDIPEGYSVSREKKERFSLILESASTNQTSMYLCASSLVSQGTQYFGPGTRLTVL.

CDR3 sequence: CASSSLRVEEGGEKLFF. CDR3 nucleotide sequence: TGTGCCAGCAGTTCCCTCCGGGTGGAGGAGGGGGGGGAAAAACTGTTTTTT. The chain combines TRBV28 with TRBJ1-4; a possible D gene is TRBD1 (6 bases). Trimming cost V 4 bases and J 8 bases, with 23 bases left between them. Germline assignment: CDR1 MDHEN and CDR2 SYDVKM. CDR3 length: 17 amino acids.

There are a few counts of this clone. This sequence joins TRBV28 and TRBJ1-2; TRBD1 matches at 7 bases. Germline V gene lookup returns CDR1 MDHEN and CDR2 SYDVKM. The CDR3 has 15 residues. V was pared by 8 bases and J by 2 bases, with 11 bases of the junction left unmatched. CDR3 sequence: CASGEDKQGNYGYTF. The CDR3, as DNA: TGTGCCAGCGGGGAAGACAAACAGGGGAACTATGGCTACACCTTC.

V gene TRBV6-6 combines with J gene TRBJ2-5; maybe TRBD1 (5 bases). The length of the CDR3 is 14 residues. Deletions cut 0 bases from V and 5 bases from J, with 10 bases between. CDR1 and CDR2 (germline): MNHNY, SVGAGI (reference sequence). CDR3 amino acids: CASSYSGPRETQYF. The CDR3 DNA reads as TGTGCCAGCAGTTACTCGGGGCCCCGGGAGACCCAGTACTTC.

The rearrangement links TRBV5-1 to TRBJ2-5; D is undetermined. V was pared by 0 bases and J by 5 bases, with 11 bases between. Per germline, CDR1 SGHRS and CDR2 YFSETQ. The CDR3 is made up of 14 amino acids. The CDR3 bases are TGCGCCAGCAGCTTGGAGCCAGGTCCGGAGACCCAGTACTTC. This gives the protein CASSLEPGPETQYF.

The gene calls are TRBV2 and TRBJ2-3, with 8 bases identical to TRBD2. V shed 10 bases and J 3 bases; nucleotides not matched to a gene: 9. Looked up from germline, CDR1 is SNHLY and CDR2 is FYNNEI. The CDR3 has 14 residues. The chain's CDR3 is CATKAGEWTDTQYF. The CDR3 bases are TGTGCCACAAAAGCGGGGGAGTGGACAGATACGCAGTATTTT.

The V gene is TRBV7-2, the J gene TRBJ2-1; 8 bases line up with TRBD2. Germline V gene sequence: CDR1 SGHTA, CDR2 FQGNSA. Losses at the gene ends were 7 bases for V and 6 bases for J; bases not matched to a gene: 8. The CDR3 consists of 14 residues. CDR3 sequence: CASKQGLGVNEQFF. In DNA, the CDR3 is TGTGCCAGCAAACAGGGACTAGGAGTCAATGAGCAGTTCTTC. The entire variable domain, with the rest obtained from reference TRBV7-2 and TRBJ2-1, is as follows: GAGVSQSPSNKVTEKGKDVELRCDPISGHTALYWYRQSLGQGLEFLIYFQGNSAPDKSGLPSDRFSAERTGGSVSTLTIQRTQQEDSAVYLCASKQGLGVNEQFFGPGTRLTVL.

V is TRBV28 and J is TRBJ2-6, with 8 positions matching TRBD1. The V and J ends lost 3 bases and 0 bases, in that order; junction bases with no gene match: 10. The length of the CDR3 is 19 residues. The germline CDR1 and CDR2 sequences are MDHEN and SYDVKM. CDR3 sequence (DNA): TGTGCCAGCAGTTTTATTAGGGACAGGTCCTTCTCTGGGGCCAACGTCCTGACTTTC. Residues: CASSFIRDRSFSGANVLTF. Full variable domain (rest looked up from reference TRBV28 and TRBJ2-6): DVKVTQSSRYLVKRTGEKVFLECVQDMDHENMFWYRQDPGLGLRLIYFSYDVKMKEKGDIPEGYSVSREKKERFSLILESASTNQTSMYLCASSFIRDRSFSGANVLTFGAGSRLTVL.

The chain carries TRBV6-6 and TRBJ1-2; D unclear. V lost 5 bases, J lost 4 bases, and 11 bases lay in between. CDR3 length equals 13 residues. Germline V lookup: CDR1 MNHNY, CDR2 SVGAGI (reference sequence). CDR3 nucleotides: TGTGCCAGCAGTCTTAAGGGAGGCTATGGCTACACCTTC. Amino acid sequence: CASSLKGGYGYTF.

This clone was recorded only once. The genes are TRBV5-1 and TRBJ2-2; TRBD1 aligns across 7 bases. CDR1 is SGHRS and CDR2 is YFSETQ in the germline V gene. CDR3 length: 15 amino acids. With 0 bases clipped from V and 7 bases from J, the junction kept 6 bases outside the gene matches. CDR3 DNA: TGCGCCAGCAGCTTGGGACAGGGTGGTCACGGGGAGCTGTTTTTT. It specifies CASSLGQGGHGELFF.

The CDR3 is CASSFMGTGHQDEQYF. The CDR3 bases are TGCGCCAGCAGCTTTATGGGGACAGGGCATCAGGACGAGCAGTACTTC. The chain links TRBV5-1 to TRBJ2-7; 9 nucleotides align to TRBD1. V shed 2 bases, J shed 5 bases, and the junction held 11 bases outside the gene matches. The CDR3 covers 16 residues. Germline lookup yields CDR1 SGHRS and CDR2 YFSETQ.

DNA for the CDR3: TGTGCCTGGAGTTTATCGGGAGGAGCTAACTATGGCTACACCTTC. Translation gives CAWSLSGGANYGYTF. V gene TRBV30 combines with J gene TRBJ1-2; D gene ambiguous. The V and J ends lost 2 bases and 0 bases respectively, with 13 bases between them. This CDR3 contains 15 residues. Per the germline V gene, CDR1 is GTSNPN and CDR2 is SVGIG (reference sequence).

The gene calls are TRBV4-2 and TRBJ2-5; 7 bases are a match to TRBD2. This CDR3 has 17 residues. Looked up from germline, CDR1 is LGHNA and CDR2 is YNFKEQ. V was pared by 1 base and J by 5 bases, with 13 bases of the junction left unmatched. CDR3: CASSQAGGAVRGETQYF. For the CDR3, the DNA is TGTGCCAGCAGCCAAGCGGGAGGAGCGGTTCGGGGGGAGACCCAGTACTTC.

The rearrangement links TRBV19 to TRBJ2-3, with TRBD1 as a possible D gene (5 bases). CDR3 length equals 18 residues. The ends were cut back, 6 bases at V and 2 bases at J, with 24 bases in the middle. CDR1 LNHDA and CDR2 SQIVND come from the germline V gene (reference sequence). In nucleotides, the CDR3 is TGTGCCAGTAGACCCGGCCCCCTAACAGGTATCAACACAGATACGCAGTATTTT. Encoded protein: CASRPGPLTGINTDTQYF. The full variable domain, rest sourced from reference TRBV19 and TRBJ2-3, is DGGITQSPKYLFRKEGQNVTLSCEQNLNHDAMYWYRQDPGQGLRLIYYSQIVNDFQKGDIAEGYSVSREKKESFPLTVTSAQKNPTAFYLCASRPGPLTGINTDTQYFGPGTRLTVL.

The CDR3 protein is CASSLDPYNRGRAFF. For the CDR3, the DNA is TGTGCCAGCAGCTTAGATCCCTACAACAGGGGGCGAGCTTTCTTT. This chain uses TRBV11-3 with TRBJ1-1; 9 bases match TRBD1. Germline CDR1 and CDR2: SGHNT and YENEEA. The CDR3 runs to 15 residues. V trimming: 0 bases; J trimming: 10 bases; junction bases outside the gene matches: 9.

This clone appeared a few times. The chain carries TRBV7-2 and TRBJ2-3, with 9 positions matching TRBD2. Germline trimming cut 5 bases from V and 4 bases from J; bases unmatched to any gene: 10. The CDR3 loop spans 16 amino acids. Germline CDR1 and CDR2: SGHTA and FQGNSA. Written as DNA, the CDR3 is TGTGCCAGCAGCCCCATGGCGGGGGGGGCGTCAGATACGCAGTATTTT. Amino acids: CASSPMAGGASDTQYF.

This chain connects TRBV9 to TRBJ1-5; D perhaps matches TRBD1 (6 bases). The CDR3 runs to 15 residues. CDR1 and CDR2 from the germline V gene are SGDLS and YYNGEE. V was cut by 0 bases and J by 3 bases, with 10 bases left in between. The CDR3 DNA reads TGTGCCAGCAGCGTAGGTCAGGGGTCCAATCAGCCCCAGCATTTT. This encodes CASSVGQGSNQPQHF.

The rearrangement joins TRBV28 to TRBJ1-1; 9 nucleotides line up with TRBD1. The J segment lost 4 bases and the V segment lost 5 bases, leaving 5 bases of the junction unmatched. The CDR3 has 14 residues. CDR1 is MDHEN, CDR2 SYDVKM, per germline. In DNA form, the CDR3 reads TGTGCCAGCAGTCCCGTGACAGGGGGCACTGAAGCTTTCTTT. Translating it yields CASSPVTGGTEAFF.

This chain links TRBV10-1 with TRBJ2-3; 9 positions agree with TRBD2. This CDR3 comprises 17 residues. Per germline, CDR1 WNHNN and CDR2 SYGVQD (reference sequence). V shed 0 bases, J shed 2 bases, and the junction held 6 bases outside the gene matches. Written as DNA, the CDR3 is TGCGCCAGCAGTGAGTCGGTACTAGCGGGCTCCACAGATACGCAGTATTTT. Its translation is CASSESVLAGSTDTQYF.

The genes are TRBV28 and TRBJ2-7, with 10 nucleotides matching TRBD1. V lost 7 bases, J lost 0 bases, and 9 bases stayed unmatched. Germline-derived CDR1 and CDR2 are MDHEN and SYDVKM. The length of the CDR3 is 16 residues. CDR3 protein: CASNPPGQGLSYEQYF. CDR3 in DNA: TGTGCCAGCAACCCTCCGGGACAGGGGCTCTCCTACGAGCAGTACTTC. Together with reference TRBV28 and TRBJ2-7, the CDR3 gives the full variable domain: DVKVTQSSRYLVKRTGEKVFLECVQDMDHENMFWYRQDPGLGLRLIYFSYDVKMKEKGDIPEGYSVSREKKERFSLILESASTNQTSMYLCASNPPGQGLSYEQYFGPGTRLTVT.

The chain recombines TRBV2 with TRBJ2-5, with D unclear. Germline assignment: CDR1 SNHLY and CDR2 FYNNEI. V was shortened by 10 bases and J by 3 bases, with 12 bases between the two germline ends. The CDR3 is made up of 12 amino acids. The CDR3 DNA is TGTGCCACTGCTTTAGAGAAAGAGACCCAGTACTTC. Translation: CATALEKETQYF.